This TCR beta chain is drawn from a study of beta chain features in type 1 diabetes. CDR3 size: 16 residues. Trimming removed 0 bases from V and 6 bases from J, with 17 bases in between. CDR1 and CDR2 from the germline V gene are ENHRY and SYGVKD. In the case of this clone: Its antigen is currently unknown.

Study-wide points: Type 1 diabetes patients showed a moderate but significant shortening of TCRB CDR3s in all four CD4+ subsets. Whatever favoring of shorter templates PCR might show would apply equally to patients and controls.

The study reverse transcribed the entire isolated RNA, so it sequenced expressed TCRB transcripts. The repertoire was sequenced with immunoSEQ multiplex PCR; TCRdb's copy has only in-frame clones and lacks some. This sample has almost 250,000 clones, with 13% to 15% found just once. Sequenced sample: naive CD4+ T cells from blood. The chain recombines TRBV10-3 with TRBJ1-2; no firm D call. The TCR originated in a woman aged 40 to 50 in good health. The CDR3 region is CAISESSRSVQHGYTF. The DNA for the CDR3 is TGTGCCATCAGTGAGTCCTCGCGATCGGTACAGCATGGCTACACCTTC.